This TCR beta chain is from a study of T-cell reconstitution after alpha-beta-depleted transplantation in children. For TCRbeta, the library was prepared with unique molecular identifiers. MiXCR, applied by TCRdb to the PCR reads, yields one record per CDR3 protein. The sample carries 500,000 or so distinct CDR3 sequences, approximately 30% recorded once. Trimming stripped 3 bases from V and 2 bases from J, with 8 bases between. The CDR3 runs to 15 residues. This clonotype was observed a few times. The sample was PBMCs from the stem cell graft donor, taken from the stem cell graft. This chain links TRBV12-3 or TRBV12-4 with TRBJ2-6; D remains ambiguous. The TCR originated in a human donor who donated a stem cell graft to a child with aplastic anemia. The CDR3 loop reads CASSLFQPGANVLTF. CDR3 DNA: TGTGCCAGCAGTTTGTTTCAACCTGGGGCCAACGTCCTGACTTTC.